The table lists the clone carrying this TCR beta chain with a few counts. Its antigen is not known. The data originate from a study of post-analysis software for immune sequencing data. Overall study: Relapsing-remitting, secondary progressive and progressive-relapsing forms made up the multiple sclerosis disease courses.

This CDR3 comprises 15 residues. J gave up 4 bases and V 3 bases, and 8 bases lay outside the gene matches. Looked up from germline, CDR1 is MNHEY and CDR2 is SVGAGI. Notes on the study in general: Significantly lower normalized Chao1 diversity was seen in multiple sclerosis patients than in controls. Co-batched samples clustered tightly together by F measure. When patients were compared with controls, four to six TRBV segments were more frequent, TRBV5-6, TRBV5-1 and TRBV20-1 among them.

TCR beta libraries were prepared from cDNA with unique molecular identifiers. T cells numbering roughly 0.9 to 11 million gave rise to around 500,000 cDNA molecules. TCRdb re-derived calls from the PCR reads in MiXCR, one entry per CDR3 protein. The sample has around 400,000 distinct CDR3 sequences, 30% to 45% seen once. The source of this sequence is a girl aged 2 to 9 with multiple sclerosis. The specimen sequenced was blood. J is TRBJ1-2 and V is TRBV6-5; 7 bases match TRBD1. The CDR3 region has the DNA TGTGCCAGCAGTTATTCGAGGGGGCAGGGCTATGGCTACACCTTC. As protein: CASSYSRGQGYGYTF.